This T cell receptor (beta chain) was identified in a study of fetal regulatory T cell absence and autoimmunity (dated by TCRdb to 2016 to 2017). Concerning the study at large: The IPEX patients showed exocrine pancreas autoimmunity in the absence of clinical diabetes. General findings and caveats noted by the study authors: TRB gene family usage was broadly similar between cord blood and pancreas, resembling published neonatal and adult repertoires. The oligoclonal enrichment was interpreted as supporting antigen-driven autoimmunity in the pancreas before birth in IPEX syndrome. Significant oligoclonal enrichment of the TCR compartment was observed in pancreas versus cord blood, with some top clones enriched more than 100-fold.

A note on this clone: It lacks a known antigen. No much larger clone is present one base from it, and per-base qualities are unavailable.

For CDR1 and CDR2, the germline V gene lists SGDLS and YYNGEE. Trimming takes 7 bases from V and 7 bases from J, and the germline ends sit 10 bases apart. Reading from cysteine to phenylalanine, the CDR3 counts 11 amino acids. Solely the CDR3 DNA is kept, with 33 bases framed from the first base. On the immunoSEQ human TCRbeta survey platform, TCRbeta CDR3 regions were amplified and barcoded with a two-step multiplex PCR. Sequencing of the libraries was done on Illumina instruments, and IgH was sequenced in parallel from the same samples. Regarding the original processing steps: Raw reads were filtered against IMGT V, D, J definitions and binned by a nearest-neighbor algorithm to remove PCR and sequencing errors. A clone was defined by an identical nucleotide sequence, and differential abundance between tissues was tested with a Fisher exact test for each clone at a pFDR threshold of p<0.01. A minimum inclusion filter of 10 in either sample excluded clones with frequencies too low for statistical inference. The immunoSEQ Analyzer was used for pairwise clonal comparisons, while IMGT tools were used to assess gene family usage. TCRdb limited this immuneACCESS table to in-frame rearrangements with V and J called. A share of clones is missing; checked studies link under half to unresolved V genes, and the rest is unexplained. The DNA was the basis for D and trimming; V, J and clone size are from that table. This sample comprises 95,000 to 100,000 clones, approximately 79% of them detected only once. The biggest ten clones account for 1.5% to 2.5% of the sample.

For repertoire sequencing, genomic DNA was processed from frozen pancreas tissue. Genomic DNA, about 2-3.1 ug, was extracted from umbilical cord blood or frozen pancreas using the DNeasy Blood and Tissue Kit. The clonotype comes from a male donor with IPEX syndrome. The sequenced sample was pancreas tissue. The rearrangement joined TRBV9 to TRBJ2-3, and perhaps TRBD2 as D gene, on 5 matching bases. The sequenced DNA is TGTGCCAGCGGAGGTAGGAATACGCAGTATTTT. The translation is CASGGRNTQYF.